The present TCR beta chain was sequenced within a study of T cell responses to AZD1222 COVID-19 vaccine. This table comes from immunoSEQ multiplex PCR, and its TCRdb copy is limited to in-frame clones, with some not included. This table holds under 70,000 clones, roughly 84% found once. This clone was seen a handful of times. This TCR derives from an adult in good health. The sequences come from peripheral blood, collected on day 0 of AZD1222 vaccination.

This CDR3 reads CASSLQTGKISSTNEKLFF. For the CDR3, the DNA is TGTGCCAGCTCACTACAGACAGGAAAAATAAGCTCAACTAATGAAAAACTGTTTTTT. This chain uses TRBV18 with TRBJ1-4; maybe TRBD1 (6 bases). V was clipped by 4 bases and J by 0 bases, with 21 bases between them. CDR3 length: 19 amino acids. The germline gives CDR1 KGHSH, CDR2 LQKENI. The full variable domain, completed using reference TRBV18 and TRBJ1-4, is NAGVMQNPRHLVRRRGQEARLRCSPMKGHSHVYWYRQLPEEGLKFMVYLQKENIIDESGMPKERFSAEFPKEGPSILRIQQVVRGDSAAYFCASSLQTGKISSTNEKLFFGSGTQLSVL.